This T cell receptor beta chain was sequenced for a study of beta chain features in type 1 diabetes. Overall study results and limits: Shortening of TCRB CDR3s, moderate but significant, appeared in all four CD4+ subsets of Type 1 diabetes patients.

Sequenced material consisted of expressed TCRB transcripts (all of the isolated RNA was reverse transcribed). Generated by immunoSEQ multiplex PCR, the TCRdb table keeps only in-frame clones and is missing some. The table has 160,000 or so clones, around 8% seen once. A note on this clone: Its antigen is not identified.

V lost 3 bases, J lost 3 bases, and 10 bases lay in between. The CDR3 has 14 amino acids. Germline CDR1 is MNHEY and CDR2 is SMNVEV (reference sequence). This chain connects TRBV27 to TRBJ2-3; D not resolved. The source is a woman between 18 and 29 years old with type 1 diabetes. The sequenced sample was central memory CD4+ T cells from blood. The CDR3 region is CASSFRTETDTQYF. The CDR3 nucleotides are TGTGCCAGCAGTTTCCGAACTGAGACAGATACGCAGTATTTT.